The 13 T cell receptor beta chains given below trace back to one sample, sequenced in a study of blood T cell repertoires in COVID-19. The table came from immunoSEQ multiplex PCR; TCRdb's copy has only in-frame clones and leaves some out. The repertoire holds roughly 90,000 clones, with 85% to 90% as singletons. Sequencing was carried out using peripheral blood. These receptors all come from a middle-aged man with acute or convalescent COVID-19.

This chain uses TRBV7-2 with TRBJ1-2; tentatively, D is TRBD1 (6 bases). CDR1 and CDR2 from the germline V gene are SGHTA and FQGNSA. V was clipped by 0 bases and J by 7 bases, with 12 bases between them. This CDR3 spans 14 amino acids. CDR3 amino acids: CASSLAQGERGYTF. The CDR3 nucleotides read TGTGCCAGCAGCTTAGCACAGGGTGAGCGTGGCTACACCTTC.

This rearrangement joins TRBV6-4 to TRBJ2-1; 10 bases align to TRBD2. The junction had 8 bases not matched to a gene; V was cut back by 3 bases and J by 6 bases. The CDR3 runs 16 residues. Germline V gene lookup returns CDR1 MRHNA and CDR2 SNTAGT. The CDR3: CASSDSTGTSVNEQFF. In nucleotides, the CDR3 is TGTGCCAGCAGTGATTCTACCGGGACTAGCGTCAATGAGCAGTTCTTC.

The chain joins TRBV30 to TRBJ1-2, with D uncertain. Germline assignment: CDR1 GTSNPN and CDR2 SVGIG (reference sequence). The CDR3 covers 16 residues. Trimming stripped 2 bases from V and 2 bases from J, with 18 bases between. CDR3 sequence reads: CAWSYAPAGRNYGYTF. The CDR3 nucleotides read TGTGCCTGGAGTTACGCCCCGGCGGGTAGGAACTATGGCTACACCTTC.

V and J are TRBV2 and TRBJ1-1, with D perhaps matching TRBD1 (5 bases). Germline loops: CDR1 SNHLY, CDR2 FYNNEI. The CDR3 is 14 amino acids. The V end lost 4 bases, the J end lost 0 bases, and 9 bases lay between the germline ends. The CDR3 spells CASSGQGMNTEAFF. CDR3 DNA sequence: TGTGCCAGCAGTGGTCAGGGCATGAACACTGAAGCTTTCTTT.

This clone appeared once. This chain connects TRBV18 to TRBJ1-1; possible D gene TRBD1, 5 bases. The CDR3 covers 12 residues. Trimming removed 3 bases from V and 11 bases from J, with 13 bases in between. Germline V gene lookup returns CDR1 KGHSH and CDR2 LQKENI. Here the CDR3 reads CASSPSGVVAFF. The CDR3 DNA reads TGTGCCAGCTCACCCTCGGGGGTGGTGGCTTTCTTT.

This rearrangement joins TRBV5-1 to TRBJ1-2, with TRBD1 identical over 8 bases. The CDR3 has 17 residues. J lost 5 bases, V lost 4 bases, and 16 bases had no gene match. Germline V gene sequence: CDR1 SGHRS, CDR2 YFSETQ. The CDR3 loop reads CASSRDPGTGYPYGYTF. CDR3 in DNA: TGCGCCAGCAGCAGAGACCCCGGGACAGGCTACCCTTATGGCTACACCTTC.

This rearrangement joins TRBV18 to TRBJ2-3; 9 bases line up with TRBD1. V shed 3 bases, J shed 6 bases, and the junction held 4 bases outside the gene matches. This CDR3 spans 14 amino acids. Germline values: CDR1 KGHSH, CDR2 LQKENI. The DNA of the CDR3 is TGTGCCAGCTCACCGGGACAGGGAGGGGATACGCAGTATTTT. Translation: CASSPGQGGDTQYF.

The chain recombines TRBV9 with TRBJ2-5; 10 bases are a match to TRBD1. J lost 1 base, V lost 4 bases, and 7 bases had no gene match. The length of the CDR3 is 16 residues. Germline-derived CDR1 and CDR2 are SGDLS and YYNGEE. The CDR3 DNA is TGTGCCAGCAGCCCGAGGACAGGGGGACTCCAAGAGACCCAGTACTTC. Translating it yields CASSPRTGGLQETQYF.

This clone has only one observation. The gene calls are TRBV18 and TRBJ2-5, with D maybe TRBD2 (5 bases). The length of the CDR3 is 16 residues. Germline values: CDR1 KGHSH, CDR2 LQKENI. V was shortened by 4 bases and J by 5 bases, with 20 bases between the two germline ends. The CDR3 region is CASSQSTGNWVETQYF. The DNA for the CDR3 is TGTGCCAGCTCACAGTCCACGGGGAATTGGGTGGAGACCCAGTACTTC.

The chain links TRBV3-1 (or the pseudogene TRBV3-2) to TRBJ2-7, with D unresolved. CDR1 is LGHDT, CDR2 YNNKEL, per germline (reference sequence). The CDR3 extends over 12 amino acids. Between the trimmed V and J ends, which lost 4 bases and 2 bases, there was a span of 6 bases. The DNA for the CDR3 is TGTGCCAGCAGCCGTCGTACCTACGAGCAGTACTTC. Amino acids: CASSRRTYEQYF.

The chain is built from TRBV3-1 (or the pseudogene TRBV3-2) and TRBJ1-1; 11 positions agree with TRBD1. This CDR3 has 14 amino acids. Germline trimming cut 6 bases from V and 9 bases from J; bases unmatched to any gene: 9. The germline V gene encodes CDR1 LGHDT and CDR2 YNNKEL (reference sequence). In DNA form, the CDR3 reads TGTGCCAGCAGGGCCCGCCGGGACAGGGGGAAAGCTTTCTTT. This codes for CASRARRDRGKAFF.

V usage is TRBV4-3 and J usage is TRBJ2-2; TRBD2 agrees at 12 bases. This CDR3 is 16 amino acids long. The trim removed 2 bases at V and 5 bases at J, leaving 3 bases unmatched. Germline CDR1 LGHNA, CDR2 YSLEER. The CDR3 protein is CASSQMGLAGTGELFF. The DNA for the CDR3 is TGCGCCAGCAGCCAAATGGGACTAGCGGGTACCGGGGAGCTGTTTTTT.

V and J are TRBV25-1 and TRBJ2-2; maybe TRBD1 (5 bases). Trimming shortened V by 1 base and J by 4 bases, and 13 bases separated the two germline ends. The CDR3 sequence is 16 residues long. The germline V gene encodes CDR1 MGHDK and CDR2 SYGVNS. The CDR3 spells CASSEFTQGGTGELFF. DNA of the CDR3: TGTGCCAGCAGTGAATTTACCCAGGGTGGCACCGGGGAGCTGTTTTTT. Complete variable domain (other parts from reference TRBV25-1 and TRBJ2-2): EADIYQTPRYLVIGTGKKITLECSQTMGHDKMYWYQQDPGMELHLIHYSYGVNSTEKGDLSSESTVSRIRTEHFPLTLESARPSHTSQYLCASSEFTQGGTGELFFGEGSRLTVL.